This TCR beta chain was captured in a study of identical twins. Study observations and caveats: Excess low generation probability was seen in twin-shared out-of-frame alpha sequences.

The authors used template switching to add a universal primer site and gave cDNA unique molecular identifiers. Using its own MiXCR run on the 5' RACE reads, TCRdb lists one record per CDR3 protein. The sample lists roughly 690,000 distinct CDR3 sequences; 20% to 25% were seen once. For this clonotype: Antigen: not known.

These records were also assigned to another study, of T cells expressing NK-cell markers. That report notes: According to the study, TCR beta repertoires originated from sorted CD3+CD56+NKG2C+, CD3+CD56+NKG2C- and CD3+CD56-NKG2C+ T cells. The contribution of dominant NKG2C+ clonotypes to CD8+ T cells in about six donors was about 1.0-7.0%.

The sample consisted of PBMCs. The receptor's source is a woman aged 18-35 years in good health.

CDR3 sequence (DNA): TGCAGTGCTAACCTAGCGGCGATTAGCACAGATACGCAGTATTTT. This codes for CSANLAAISTDTQYF. This sequence joins TRBV20-1 and TRBJ2-3; 7 bases match TRBD2. This CDR3 has 15 amino acids. From germline, CDR1 is DFQATT and CDR2 SNEGSKA (reference sequence). V trimming: 4 bases; J trimming: 0 bases; junction bases outside the gene matches: 7.